A single sample is the source of the 12 T cell receptor beta chains below, sequenced in a study of identical twins. TCRdb re-called the 5' RACE reads through MiXCR, storing one row per CDR3 protein. The profile shows more than 350,000 distinct CDR3 sequences, roughly 9% of them singletons. The sample taken for sequencing was naive T cells sorted from blood. These receptors all stem from a woman aged 45-65 years in good health.

This clonotype was detected only a few times. V usage is TRBV5-6 and J usage is TRBJ2-2; a weak D match, TRBD1 (5 bases). Germline CDR1 is SGHDT and CDR2 is YYEEEE. The length of the CDR3 is 15 residues. Trimming shortened V by 1 base and J by 0 bases, and 7 bases separated the two germline ends. The CDR3 coding sequence is TGTGCCAGCAGCTTGTGGACATCGAACACCGGGGAGCTGTTTTTT. This encodes CASSLWTSNTGELFF.

The rearrangement joins TRBV7-9 to TRBJ2-7, with D maybe TRBD2 (5 bases). V lost 5 bases and J 3 bases, leaving 11 bases between the germline ends. The CDR3 totals 13 residues. Germline CDR1 SEHNR, CDR2 FQNEAQ (reference sequence). The CDR3 sequence is CASSLGVNYEQYV. The CDR3 nucleotides read TGTGCCAGCAGCCTCGGGGTTAACTACGAGCAGTACGTC.

This clonotype came up a few times. The chain couples TRBV6-5 to TRBJ1-5, with 9 nucleotides matching TRBD1. The CDR3 has 19 residues. Germline CDR1 reads MNHEY; CDR2 reads SVGAGI. V shed 5 bases, J shed 2 bases, and the junction held 16 bases outside the gene matches. DNA of the CDR3: TGTGCCAGCAGTCATTCCGGGACAGGGCCGAATTACGGCAATCAGCCCCAGCATTTT. It codes for CASSHSGTGPNYGNQPQHF.

The chain is built from TRBV11-2 and TRBJ2-7; TRBD2 is a possible D gene (5 bases). Germline-derived CDR1 and CDR2 are SGHAT and FQNNGV. V was pared by 1 base and J by 3 bases, with 13 bases between. The CDR3 has 15 amino acids. DNA for the CDR3: TGTGCCAGCAGCTTAGGGGCTAGCAGTAACTACGAGCAGTACTTC. Protein product: CASSLGASSNYEQYF.

This clonotype was recorded many times. This chain connects TRBV5-1 to TRBJ2-3; D gene uncertain. Germline-derived CDR1 and CDR2 are SGHRS and YFSETQ. V lost 6 bases and J 4 bases, leaving 6 bases between the germline ends. This CDR3 region has 11 residues. The CDR3 protein is CASTFSDTQYF. The CDR3 DNA follows: TGCGCCAGCACCTTTTCAGATACGCAGTATTTT.

This clonotype appeared many times. Germline is not matched at one junction end, which may reflect a read error. J is TRBJ2-4 and V is TRBV7-7, with D perhaps assigned TRBD1 or TRBD2 (5 bases each). Germline V gene lookup returns CDR1 SSHAT and CDR2 FNYEAQ (reference sequence). This CDR3 region has 13 residues. This CDR3 is CASSFGEGDIQYF. In DNA, the CDR3 is TGTGCTAGCAGCTTCGGGGAAGGGGACATTCAGTACTTC.

The CDR3 sequence is CASSLTSDTYNEQFF. CDR3 in DNA: TGTGCCAGCAGTCTTACTAGCGATACCTACAATGAGCAGTTCTTC. This rearrangement joins TRBV2 to TRBJ2-1; TRBD2 agrees at 7 bases. This CDR3 spans 15 amino acids. CDR1 is SNHLY and CDR2 is FYNNEI in the germline V gene. Germline trimming cut 5 bases from V and 2 bases from J; bases unmatched to any gene: 6.

In DNA form, the CDR3 reads TGCAGCGCCCTACAGACAAGGGAAGCTTACAATGAGCAGTTCTTC. Translated, it gives CSALQTREAYNEQFF. The chain has TRBV29-1 and TRBJ2-1, with unresolved D. The CDR3 length is 15 residues. From germline, CDR1 is SQVTM and CDR2 ANQGSEA. V was clipped by 7 bases and J by 4 bases, with 20 bases between them.

The chain is built from TRBV23-1 and TRBJ2-2; no definite D call. TRBV23-1 is classed as an ORF, of uncertain function. The V end lost 0 bases, the J end lost 5 bases, and 10 bases lay between the germline ends. This CDR3 has 15 amino acids. CDR3 sequence (DNA): TGCGCCAGCAGTCAATCCCGTAGACGGACCGGGGAGCTGTTTTTT. Translated: CASSQSRRRTGELFF.

Only a few counts were recorded for this clonotype. CDR3 protein: CASSYLAGNADEQFF. The CDR3 DNA follows: TGCGCCAGCAGCTACCTAGCGGGAAATGCCGATGAGCAGTTCTTC. V gene TRBV5-1 combines with J gene TRBJ2-1; 9 bases match TRBD2. The CDR3 is made up of 15 amino acids. With 3 bases clipped from V and 8 bases from J, the junction kept 9 bases outside the gene matches. Per the germline V gene, CDR1 is SGHRS and CDR2 is YFSETQ.

This clonotype was observed many times. In DNA form, the CDR3 reads TGCGCCAGCAGCTTGGCCAGTCGGAGCGCGCAGTATTTT. Encoded protein: CASSLASRSAQYF. This chain joins TRBV5-1 and TRBJ2-3; D unresolved. The V gene lost 0 bases and the J gene lost 10 bases, with 12 bases spanning the gap. Germline assignment: CDR1 SGHRS and CDR2 YFSETQ. CDR3 length equals 13 residues. Based on the CDR3 plus reference TRBV5-1 and TRBJ2-3, the full variable domain is KAGVTQTPRYLIKTRGQQVTLSCSPISGHRSVSWYQQTPGQGLQFLFEYFSETQRNKGNFPGRFSGRQFSNSRSEMNVSTLELGDSALYLCASSLASRSAQYFGPGTRLTVL.

The chain uses TRBV20-1 and TRBJ1-4; D ambiguous. Germline lookup yields CDR1 DFQATT and CDR2 SNEGSKA (reference sequence). V shed 4 bases and J shed 0 bases, with 12 bases lying between them. The CDR3 is made up of 15 amino acids. CDR3 loop: CSATLGGATNEKLFF. The CDR3 nucleotides are TGCAGTGCTACCCTAGGAGGTGCAACTAATGAAAAACTGTTTTTT.